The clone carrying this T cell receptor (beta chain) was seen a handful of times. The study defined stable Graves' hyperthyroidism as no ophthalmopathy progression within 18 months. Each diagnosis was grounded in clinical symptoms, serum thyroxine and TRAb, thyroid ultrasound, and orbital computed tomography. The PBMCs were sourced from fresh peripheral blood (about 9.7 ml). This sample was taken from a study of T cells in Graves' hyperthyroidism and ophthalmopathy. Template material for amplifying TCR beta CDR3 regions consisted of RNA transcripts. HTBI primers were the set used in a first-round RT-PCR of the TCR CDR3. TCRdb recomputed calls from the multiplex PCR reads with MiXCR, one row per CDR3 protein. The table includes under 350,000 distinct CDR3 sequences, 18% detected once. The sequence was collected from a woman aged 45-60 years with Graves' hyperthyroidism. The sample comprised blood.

CDR3 sequence reads: CASSIMAHQAHNEQFF. CDR3 DNA sequence: TGTGCCAGTAGTATTATGGCTCACCAAGCCCACAATGAGCAGTTCTTC. V gene TRBV19 combines with J gene TRBJ2-1; D unresolved. The CDR3 is 16 amino acids. Germline CDR1 LNHDA, CDR2 SQIVND (reference sequence). The germline V and J ends were trimmed by 3 bases and 5 bases, with 17 bases remaining between them. The complete variable domain, with remaining parts taken from reference TRBV19 and TRBJ2-1, reads DGGITQSPKYLFRKEGQNVTLSCEQNLNHDAMYWYRQDPGQGLRLIYYSQIVNDFQKGDIAEGYSVSREKKESFPLTVTSAQKNPTAFYLCASSIMAHQAHNEQFFGPGTRLTVL.